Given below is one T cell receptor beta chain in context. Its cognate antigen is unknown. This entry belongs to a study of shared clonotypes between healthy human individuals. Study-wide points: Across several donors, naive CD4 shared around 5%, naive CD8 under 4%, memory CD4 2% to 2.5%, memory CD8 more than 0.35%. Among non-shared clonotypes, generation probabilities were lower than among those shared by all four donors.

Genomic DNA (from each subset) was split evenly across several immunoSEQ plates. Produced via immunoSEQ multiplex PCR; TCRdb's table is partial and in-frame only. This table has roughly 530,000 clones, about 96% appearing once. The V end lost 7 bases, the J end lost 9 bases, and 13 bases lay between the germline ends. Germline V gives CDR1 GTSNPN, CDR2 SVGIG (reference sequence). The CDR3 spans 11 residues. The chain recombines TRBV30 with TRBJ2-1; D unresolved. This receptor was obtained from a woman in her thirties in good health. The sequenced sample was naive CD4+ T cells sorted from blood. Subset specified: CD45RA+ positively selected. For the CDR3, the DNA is TGTGCCTTATACTGGAAACCTGAGCAGTTCTTC. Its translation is CALYWKPEQFF.